Sequencing of this T cell receptor (beta chain) was carried out in a study of CD8 T cells in Susac syndrome. V shed 5 bases and J shed 1 base, with 11 bases lying between them. This CDR3 spans 14 amino acids. The V gene's germline CDR1 is SGHTA and CDR2 FQGTGA. This clonotype occurred once. With random hexamers, reverse transcription was performed on roughly 0.45 to 1 ug of RNA. One entry per CDR3 protein results from TCRdb running MiXCR on the immunoSEQ multiplex PCR reads. The sample contains some 190,000 distinct CDR3 sequences, approximately 94% of which appear only once. What was sequenced was CD4+ T cells from PBMCs. The chain is built from TRBV7-3 and TRBJ1-1; perhaps TRBD1 as D (6 bases). This clonotype was sampled from a human donor in good health. This chain's CDR3 is CASSPAGANTEAFF. CDR3 coding DNA: TGTGCCAGCAGCCCCGCGGGGGCGAACACTGAAGCTTTCTTT.